This TCR beta chain emerged from a study of shared clonotypes between healthy human individuals. Whole-study results and caveats: Naive CD4 clonotype sharing across four donors was around 5%.

Worth noting for this clone: Its cognate antigen is unknown.

Germline V gene sequence: CDR1 SGHAT, CDR2 FQNNGV. V was clipped by 0 bases and J by 7 bases, with 7 bases between them. This CDR3 is built from 13 residues. The repertoire was sequenced with immunoSEQ multiplex PCR; TCRdb's copy has only in-frame clones and lacks some. The sample has 180,000 or so clones, around 93% seen once; the top ten hold about 0.07%. The rearrangement links TRBV11-2 to TRBJ2-1, with TRBD2 as a possible D gene (6 bases). The clonotype originates from a woman in her twenties or thirties in good health. Input material: naive CD4+ T cells sorted from blood. Subset denoted: CD45RA+ positively selected. CDR3: CASSLDRGNEQFF. For the CDR3, the DNA is TGTGCCAGCAGCTTAGATCGGGGGAATGAGCAGTTCTTC.